The clone carrying this T cell receptor beta chain occurred a few times. The antigen remains undetermined. The record originates from a study of T-cell memory formation after mild COVID-19. Germline CDR1 KGHDR, CDR2 SFDVKD. V lost 10 bases, J lost 6 bases, and 13 bases stayed unmatched. The CDR3 contains 15 residues. Findings and limits, study-wide: Contracting CD8+ clones were enriched in EMRA, CD4+ mainly in CM and EM.

Libraries for TCRalpha and TCRbeta carried sample barcodes and unique molecular identifiers via 5'RACE. MiXCR, applied by TCRdb to the 5' RACE reads, yields one record per CDR3 protein. The data show a few hundred thousand distinct CDR3 sequences, about 16% seen once. The receptor's source is a man aged 18 to 29 who had mild COVID-19 (a few samples of this study predate the infection). Cell type and time point are not known. The sequenced sample was PBMCs or a T cell subset sorted from them (not recorded which). The rearrangement joins TRBV24-1 to TRBJ2-2, with 7 nucleotides matching TRBD1. CDR3 in amino acids: CATLQGTEKAGELFF. The CDR3 DNA follows: TGTGCCACGTTACAAGGGACAGAAAAGGCCGGGGAGCTGTTTTTT.